Included here is one T cell receptor (beta chain) sequence, with context. This sample is part of a study of blood T cell repertoires in COVID-19. Study-wide context: Researchers got acute and convalescent COVID-19 samples from the United States, Italy and Spain. Sources were T cells, B-cell-depleted T cells, or PBMCs; the material itself was cDNA or gDNA.

Per the original methods: Amplifying reference gene primers gave estimates of nucleated cell counts. The protocol was immunoSEQ multiplex PCR, while the TCRdb copy is restricted to in-frame clones and leaves out a portion. V and J calls and clone size are copied from that table; D and trimming were computed from the DNA. Altogether a few hundred thousand clones are present, 65% to 90% being singletons, with the ten largest covering roughly 7%. The sequence came from a human donor in a cohort sampled during active COVID-19. The sample comprised peripheral blood.

The DNA of the CDR3 is TGCGCCAGCAGCTTGCCCCTAAGCGGCGCTGCCCCCGCCTACAATGAGCAGTTCTTC. Translation: CASSLPLSGAAPAYNEQFF. The chain couples TRBV5-1 to TRBJ2-1, with D possibly TRBD2 on 5 matching bases. Trimming took off 1 base at V and 2 bases at J, with 22 bases between the two ends. Per germline, CDR1 SGHRS and CDR2 YFSETQ. The CDR3 runs to 19 residues.